This passage covers 27 T cell receptor beta chains from one sample sequenced in a study of CD8 T cells in ankylosing spondylitis. TCRdb called the 5' RACE reads again in MiXCR, with one record for every CDR3 protein. The sample contains a few hundred thousand distinct CDR3 sequences, less than 25% of which appear only once. The sample taken for sequencing was blood, either unsorted or a sorted T cell fraction (not recorded which). Source of these receptors: a female donor with ankylosing spondylitis or in good health (not recorded which).

The rearrangement joins TRBV12-3 or TRBV12-4 to TRBJ2-4; 7 bases map to TRBD2. The V and J ends lost 3 bases and 8 bases, in that order; junction bases with no gene match: 7. This CDR3 has 14 residues. The CDR3 spells CASSFDSRGDIQYF. The DNA for the CDR3 is TGTGCCAGCAGTTTCGACAGCCGGGGGGACATTCAGTACTTC.

This clonotype was counted only a few times. The rearrangement uses TRBV7-3 and TRBJ1-6; the D gene is possibly TRBD1 (5 bases). This CDR3 is 16 amino acids long. CDR1 is SGHTA, CDR2 FQGTGA, per germline. V was clipped by 1 base and J by 5 bases, with 12 bases between them. The CDR3 here is CASSLNGQGNNSPLHF. The CDR3 DNA reads as TGTGCCAGCAGCTTAAACGGCCAGGGAAATAATTCACCCCTCCACTTT.

This CDR3 is CASSRWETGETDTQYF. In DNA, the CDR3 is TGTGCCAGCAGCCGGTGGGAGACGGGGGAAACAGATACGCAGTATTTT. The chain is built from TRBV7-3 and TRBJ2-3; weak D call: TRBD2 (6 bases). This CDR3 region has 16 residues. V lost 5 bases and J 3 bases, leaving 18 bases between the germline ends. Germline V lookup: CDR1 SGHTA, CDR2 FQGTGA.

The chain uses TRBV18 and TRBJ2-3, with 8 bases aligning to TRBD2. This CDR3 has 16 residues. Germline V CDR1 and CDR2: KGHSH, LQKENI. J was trimmed by 0 bases and V by 3 bases; bases with no gene match: 5. The CDR3, as DNA: TGTGCCAGCTCACCGCTCAGCGGGGGCAGCACAGATACGCAGTATTTT. Amino acid sequence: CASSPLSGGSTDTQYF.

This clonotype appeared a few times. The genes are TRBV6-5 and TRBJ2-1; 14 nucleotides agree with TRBD2. The CDR3 length is 19 residues. The germline V gene encodes CDR1 MNHEY and CDR2 SVGAGI. J gave up 6 bases and V 0 bases, and 10 bases lay outside the gene matches. DNA for the CDR3: TGTGCCAGCAGTTACTCGATCGCCCGGACTAGCGGGAGGCTCAATGAGCAGTTCTTC. This codes for CASSYSIARTSGRLNEQFF.

In its sample, this clonotype was seen a few times. The chain recombines TRBV6-2 or TRBV6-3 with TRBJ2-2; D is unresolved. Germline V gene sequence: CDR1 MNHEY, CDR2 SVGEGT. V shed 8 bases and J shed 3 bases, with 10 bases lying between them. The CDR3 runs 13 residues. CDR3 sequence reads: CASCRLDTGELFF. As DNA, the CDR3 is TGTGCCAGCTGCAGGCTTGACACCGGGGAGCTGTTTTTT.

V is TRBV20-1 and J is TRBJ1-6; 10 bases fit TRBD1. Trimming cost V 0 bases and J 7 bases; bases outside gene matches: 3. CDR3 length equals 15 residues. CDR1 and CDR2 (germline): DFQATT, SNEGSKA (reference sequence). CDR3 sequence: CSARDMGQGNSPLHF. The CDR3 coding sequence is TGCAGTGCTAGAGATATGGGACAGGGGAATTCACCCCTCCACTTT.

The gene calls are TRBV7-8 and TRBJ1-4; D unresolved. CDR3 length equals 14 residues. V shed 0 bases and J shed 8 bases, with 10 bases lying between them. CDR1 is SGHVS and CDR2 is FQNEAQ in the germline V gene. CDR3 amino acids: CASSLAVRWEKLFF. The CDR3 coding sequence is TGTGCCAGCAGCTTAGCCGTACGTTGGGAAAAACTGTTTTTT.

This rearrangement joins TRBV6-5 to TRBJ2-3; no clear D. This CDR3 is built from 14 residues. From germline, CDR1 is MNHEY and CDR2 SVGAGI. With 5 bases removed from V and 7 bases from J, the gap between germline ends came to 16 bases. The CDR3: CASSLSPRQNTQYF. The CDR3 DNA follows: TGTGCCAGCAGTCTATCCCCCCGACAAAATACGCAGTATTTT.

This chain links TRBV12-3 or TRBV12-4 with TRBJ1-2; possible D gene TRBD1, 6 bases. The CDR3 covers 13 residues. Trimming stripped 7 bases from V and 8 bases from J, with 17 bases between. CDR3 bases: TGTGCCAGCACCCAGTGGGCAGGGGAAGGCTACACCTTC. Encoded protein: CASTQWAGEGYTF.

A few counts support this clonotype. The rearrangement joins TRBV6-5 to TRBJ1-2; D gene unclear. Trimming shortened V by 10 bases and J by 6 bases, and 9 bases separated the two germline ends. The CDR3 has 10 residues. The germline gives CDR1 MNHEY, CDR2 SVGAGI. This CDR3 is CATLRDGYTF. CDR3 nucleotides: TGTGCCACCCTGAGGGATGGCTACACCTTC.

Details on this clonotype: Compared with germline, one end of the junction differs, possibly owing to a read error. V gene TRBV20-1 combines with J gene TRBJ2-3; 9 bases match TRBD2. This CDR3 region has 16 residues. CDR1 and CDR2 from the germline V gene are DFQATT and SNEGSKA (reference sequence). Here the CDR3 DNA reads TGCTGTGCTAGAGATCTGGCGGGAGGGCCGGCAGATACGCAGTATTTT. It yields the protein CCARDLAGGPADTQYF.

This clonotype was counted between two and nine times. The V and J genes are TRBV20-1 and TRBJ2-1; 16 bases are shared with TRBD2. In germline, CDR1 is DFQATT, CDR2 SNEGSKA (reference sequence). V was pared by 8 bases and J by 7 bases, with 11 bases of the junction left unmatched. The CDR3 is 16 residues long. DNA of the CDR3: TGCAGTCCATTGGGGACTAGCGGGAGGGGAGGGAATGAGCAGTTCTTC. Protein sequence: CSPLGTSGRGGNEQFF.

This clonotype has at least ten counts. This chain joins TRBV7-2 and TRBJ2-7, with TRBD2 identical over 13 bases. The CDR3 is made up of 15 amino acids. Germline loops: CDR1 SGHTA, CDR2 FQGNSA. After removal of 5 bases from V and 5 bases from J, the junction contained 6 bases not matched to a gene. CDR3 sequence reads: CASSGRTSGSHEQYF. The CDR3 DNA sequence: TGTGCCAGCAGCGGGAGGACTAGCGGGAGTCACGAGCAGTACTTC.

This chain uses TRBV28 with TRBJ2-7; TRBD1 aligns across 7 bases. Germline CDR1 is MDHEN and CDR2 is SYDVKM. J gave up 0 bases and V 6 bases, and 5 bases lay outside the gene matches. This CDR3 region has 14 residues. DNA of the CDR3: TGTGCCAGCAGCGACAGGGCCGGCTCCTACGAGCAGTACTTC. Residues: CASSDRAGSYEQYF.

Of note for this clonotype: At one end the junction does not follow the germline gene, possibly because of a read error. The rearrangement joins TRBV10-3 to TRBJ2-5, with a possible D match to TRBD2 (5 bases). The germline gives CDR1 ENHRY, CDR2 SYGVKD. The CDR3 covers 11 residues. The DNA of the CDR3 is TGTGCCATCGGTGAAGAGGGGACCCAGTACTTC. Encoded protein: CAIGEEGTQYF.

The chain recombines TRBV6-1 with TRBJ2-3, with TRBD2 identical over 7 bases. The CDR3 spans 15 residues. Germline trimming cut 6 bases from V and 0 bases from J; bases unmatched to any gene: 6. Germline assignment: CDR1 MNHNS and CDR2 SASEGT. As DNA, the CDR3 is TGTGCCAGCAGACTACTAGCGACTAGCACAGATACGCAGTATTTT. This translates into CASRLLATSTDTQYF.

The V and J genes are TRBV5-6 and TRBJ2-6, with D perhaps TRBD1 (5 bases). CDR1 is SGHDT, CDR2 YYEEEE, per germline. V was pared by 2 bases and J by 2 bases, with 11 bases between. This CDR3 region has 16 residues. This chain's CDR3 is CASSLVLGAGANVLTF. The CDR3 coding sequence is TGTGCCAGCAGCTTAGTCCTAGGGGCTGGGGCCAACGTCCTGACTTTC.

This chain links TRBV29-1 with TRBJ2-7; 7 nucleotides match TRBD2. V gave up 4 bases and J gave up 1 base; unmatched junction bases: 4. Germline CDR1 is SQVTM and CDR2 is ANQGSEA. The CDR3 sequence is 13 residues long. The CDR3 sequence: CSVVPSGSYEQYF. In DNA, the CDR3 is TGCAGCGTTGTCCCTAGCGGATCCTACGAGCAGTACTTC.

This clonotype was observed many times. The chain combines TRBV11-2 with TRBJ1-2; no reliable D call. The length of the CDR3 is 12 residues. Germline V gives CDR1 SGHAT, CDR2 FQNNGV. V was cut by 0 bases and J by 7 bases, with 6 bases left in between. CDR3 in DNA: TGTGCCAGCAGCTTAGATTCGTTTGGCTACACCTTC. This codes for CASSLDSFGYTF.

This clonotype turned up a few times. The chain couples TRBV7-2 to TRBJ1-1, with 8 positions matching TRBD1. There are 16 residues in the CDR3. Per the germline V gene, CDR1 is SGHTA and CDR2 is FQGNSA. V lost 1 base to trimming and J lost 5 bases; unmatched junction nucleotides: 9. The CDR3 DNA is TGTGCCAGCAGCTTAGGCCATTCCAGGGGGCAAACTGAAGCTTTCTTT. Translation: CASSLGHSRGQTEAFF.

V usage is TRBV18 and J usage is TRBJ2-7, with 8 bases matching TRBD2. This CDR3 comprises 17 residues. Losses at the gene ends were 3 bases for V and 6 bases for J; bases not matched to a gene: 16. In germline, CDR1 is KGHSH, CDR2 LQKENI. For the CDR3, the DNA is TGTGCCAGCTCACCCGGGGGGTTTACTAGCGGAGCGGGCGAGCAGTACTTC. Its translation is CASSPGGFTSGAGEQYF.

This clonotype came up a few times. The rearrangement links TRBV7-2 to TRBJ1-5, with 10 bases lining up with TRBD1. V lost 5 bases and J lost 6; bases outside the gene matches: 7. Looked up from germline, CDR1 is SGHTA and CDR2 is FQGNSA. This CDR3 region has 15 residues. The CDR3 reads CASSQMGQGSQPQHF. CDR3 DNA: TGTGCCAGCAGCCAAATGGGACAGGGGAGTCAGCCCCAGCATTTT.

At least ten counts were recorded for this clonotype. The CDR3 spells CASRAGTNYGYTF. CDR3 in DNA: TGTGCCAGCAGGGCAGGGACGAACTATGGCTACACCTTC. The chain uses TRBV6-5 and TRBJ1-2, with D possibly matching TRBD1 (5 bases). Per the germline V gene, CDR1 is MNHEY and CDR2 is SVGAGI. Trimming left V 6 bases short and J 2 bases short, with 10 bases between. The CDR3 is 13 residues long.

There are a few counts of this clonotype. The chain recombines TRBV24-1 with TRBJ2-2, with TRBD1 as a possible D gene (6 bases). V shed 4 bases and J shed 9 bases, with 11 bases lying between them. The germline V gene encodes CDR1 KGHDR and CDR2 SFDVKD. This CDR3 comprises 13 residues. CDR3 DNA: TGTGCCACCAGTGACCCAGGGGACCGGGAGCTGTTTTTT. Translating it yields CATSDPGDRELFF.

The chain carries TRBV12-3 or TRBV12-4 and TRBJ2-3, with 7 nucleotides matching TRBD2. V gave up 7 bases and J gave up 5 bases; unmatched junction bases: 9. There are 14 residues in the CDR3. The CDR3 here is CASTGREALDTQYF. CDR3 coding DNA: TGTGCCAGCACGGGTCGGGAGGCCCTAGATACGCAGTATTTT.

This clonotype turned up a few times. V usage is TRBV12-3 or TRBV12-4 and J usage is TRBJ2-1; D remains ambiguous. This CDR3 has 12 residues. V was clipped by 4 bases and J by 8 bases, with 9 bases between them. The CDR3 nucleotides read TGTGCCAGCAGTTACTCAAGCGATGAGCAGTTCTTC. Amino acid sequence: CASSYSSDEQFF.